A selection of T cell receptor beta chains follows, all from one sample in a study of human T cells and chemical hapten exposure. Each CDR3 protein gets one entry after TCRdb re-called the RACE reads with MiXCR. This table has around 74,000 distinct CDR3 sequences, around 30% appearing once. The material was whole blood, obtained in connection with sensitization to the hapten diphenylcyclopropenone (DPC). These receptors originate from a man in his forties with alopecia areata. Some clones in this sample may be carry-over from other donors' samples. Both conserved end residues are part of each CDR3.

v_call cdr3_aa
TRBV28 CASTAAHEQYF
TRBV5-1 CATSRGSTDTQYF
TRBV20-1 CSANPGTGSTDTQYF
TRBV11-2 CASSLDRVAGAGEQFF
TRBV6-1 CASSAQAANTETFF
TRBV12-3/TRBV12-4 CASTLRVNTGELFF
TRBV18 CASSGTQTRETQYF
TRBV4-1 CASSQAEQRKTQYF
TRBV12-3/TRBV12-4 CASSSPTGYYEQYF
TRBV6-6 CASIDRRGNYGYTF
TRBV6-5 CASSYNVWIQETQYF
TRBV20-1 CSARPRLWASPDTQYF
TRBV21-1 CASSGETGGDYGYTF
TRBV28 CASAKQAGNQPQHF
TRBV5-4 CASSLVRTKAETQYF
TRBV6-2/TRBV6-3 CASSYSIHREQFF
TRBV28 CASSPGHEQFF
TRBV27 CASSPRGSGNYNEQFF
TRBV18 CASSLVQGGTDTQYF
TRBV4-1 CASSQGRGWEQYF
TRBV14 CASSSQGGEGNEQFF
TRBV6-2/TRBV6-3 CASSYGPGDSYEQYF
TRBV7-9 CASSLGPSGLTYEQYF
TRBV21-1 CASSKVGTSGMDTQYF
TRBV7-2 CASSLSGKNTGELFF
TRBV20-1 CSARGGQNPTSNYGYTF
TRBV6-6 CASSYLLAEEYEKLFF
TRBV20-1 CSAPSRDSSGANVLTF
TRBV5-1 CASSLTVTYEQYF
TRBV11-2 CASSQIRHSEAFF
TRBV12-3/TRBV12-4 CASSLAAPPDTQYF
TRBV6-5 CASSQDSPETQYF
TRBV20-1 CSAINRVSSYEQYF
TRBV7-2 CASSLVYGGDSYNEQFF
TRBV28 CASRVLRDAYEQYF
TRBV10-3 CAISGDATSGRTDTQYF
TRBV29-1 CSAPGADRGSTDTQYF
TRBV11-2 CASSLGTNEQFF
TRBV7-9 CASSLVAGTYEQYF
TRBV4-2 CASSQVDRDYNEQFF
TRBV4-3 CASSQDSTSGRRGELFF
TRBV4-2 CASSPGTGSGDTEAFF
TRBV28 CASSPVRGGGTDTQYF
TRBV29-1 CSVGRGMNTEAFF
TRBV2 CASSVQGATDTQYF
TRBV7-2 CASSPSAGSFETQYF
TRBV18 CASSVVGHSYNEQFF
TRBV27 CASGLGGSEQFF
TRBV12-5 CASPSRPGQGPYEQYF
TRBV20-1 CSARPQGLGYEQYF
TRBV7-2 CASTWTGKTDTQYF
TRBV20-1 CSASTSPAGDTQYF
TRBV18 CASSRTSETTGELFF
TRBV10-2 CASNDRGQQPQHF
TRBV28 CASSGDRSLNTEAFF